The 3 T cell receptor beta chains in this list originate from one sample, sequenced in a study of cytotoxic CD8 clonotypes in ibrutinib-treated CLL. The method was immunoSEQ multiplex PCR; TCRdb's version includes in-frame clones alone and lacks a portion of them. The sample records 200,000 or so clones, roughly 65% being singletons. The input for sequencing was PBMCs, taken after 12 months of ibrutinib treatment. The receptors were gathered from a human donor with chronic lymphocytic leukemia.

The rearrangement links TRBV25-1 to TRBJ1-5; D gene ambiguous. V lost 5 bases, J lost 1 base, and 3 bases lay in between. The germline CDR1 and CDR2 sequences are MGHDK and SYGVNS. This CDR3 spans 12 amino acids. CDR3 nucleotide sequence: TGTGCCAGCAGTCTCAGCAATCAGCCCCAGCATTTT. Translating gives CASSLSNQPQHF. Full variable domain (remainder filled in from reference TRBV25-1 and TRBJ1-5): EADIYQTPRYLVIGTGKKITLECSQTMGHDKMYWYQQDPGMELHLIHYSYGVNSTEKGDLSSESTVSRIRTEHFPLTLESARPSHTSQYLCASSLSNQPQHFGDGTRLSIL.

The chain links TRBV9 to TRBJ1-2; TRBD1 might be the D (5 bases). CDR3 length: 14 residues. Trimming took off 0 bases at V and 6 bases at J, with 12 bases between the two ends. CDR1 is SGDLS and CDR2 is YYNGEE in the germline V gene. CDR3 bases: TGTGCCAGCAGCGTAGTGGGGGTCGGTAATGGCTACACCTTC. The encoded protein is CASSVVGVGNGYTF.

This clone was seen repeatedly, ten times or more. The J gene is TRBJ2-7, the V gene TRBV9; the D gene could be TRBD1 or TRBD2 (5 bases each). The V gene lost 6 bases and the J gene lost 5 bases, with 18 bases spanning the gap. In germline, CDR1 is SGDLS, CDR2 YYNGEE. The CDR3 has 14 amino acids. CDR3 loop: CASNQWGRGDEQYF. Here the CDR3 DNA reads TGTGCCAGCAATCAGTGGGGGAGAGGGGACGAGCAGTACTTC.